This T cell receptor beta chain appears in the sequencing data of a study of T cell responses to AZD1222 COVID-19 vaccine. Study-wide results and limits: Clonal diversity was possibly underestimated, and the donors were mostly white British, with more females.

Repertoires were generated with immunoSEQ multiplex PCR, while TCRdb's copy carries only in-frame clones and drops some. Of about 120,000 clones listed, 86% were seen once; the top ten hold 17%. CDR1 and CDR2 from the germline V gene are SGDLS and YYNGEE. This CDR3 contains 17 residues. V lost 4 bases and J lost 3, with 20 bases in between. About this clone: Its antigen is undetermined.

The clonotype originates from an adult who received the AZD1222 COVID-19 vaccine. This chain links TRBV9 with TRBJ2-1; perhaps D is TRBD1 or TRBD2 (7 bases each). This sample comprised peripheral blood, obtained 28 days after the second AZD1222 dose. The CDR3 is CASSYRGGPERYNEQFF. CDR3 DNA sequence: TGTGCCAGCAGCTACAGGGGAGGGCCAGAACGCTACAATGAGCAGTTCTTC.